The clone carrying this T cell receptor beta chain was recorded once. What it binds is unknown. The data belong to a study of vaccination and CD4 T cells after COVID-19. Overall study context: Post-vaccination samples were procured at a median of 72 days following dose two (range 14 to 241). As a positive control, some control cultures were given a CEFX pool, while others were given an HIV-1 Nef pool or no peptide. Whole-study findings and limits: Early post-infection timepoints were missing, and relatively few convalescent patients were studied.

The treatment here: approximately nine-day PBMC culture with coronavirus spike peptide pools or control peptides (ViraFEST assay). With the Oncomine TCR Beta short-read assay, DNA from cultured CD4+ T cells was sequenced. TCRdb reprocessed the PCR reads with MiXCR, giving one entry per CDR3 protein. Among approximately 21,000 distinct CDR3 sequences, about 44% were seen once, and the ten largest hold approximately 26%. The sequenced sample was CD4+ T cells from blood, cultured in vitro, obtained before SARS-CoV-2 vaccination. The source is a human donor who had recovered from COVID-19.

The CDR3, as DNA: TGCGCCAGCAGCCAAGAGAGGGGTTCACCCCTCCACTTT. Its translation is CASSQERGSPLHF. The chain couples TRBV4-1 to TRBJ1-6; tentative D call: TRBD1 (5 bases). V dropped 0 bases and J dropped 9 bases, with 6 bases sitting between them. This CDR3 contains 13 residues. The germline V gene encodes CDR1 MGHRA and CDR2 YSYEKL.